Listed below are T cell receptor beta chains from one sample, sequenced in a study of T cells in Graves' hyperthyroidism and ophthalmopathy. TCRdb recomputed calls from the multiplex PCR reads with MiXCR, one row per CDR3 protein. Of about 840,000 distinct CDR3 sequences listed, about 38% are singletons. Sequenced: blood. Source of these receptors: a man aged 18 to 29 with Graves' hyperthyroidism. CDR3s include the opening cysteine and the closing phenylalanine or tryptophan. A D gene is named only where the DNA matches it firmly. Clone sizes are given selectively: once, few, many, or a class where the clone is expanded.

>TRBJ1-1|TRBV7-2|many|NA
TGTGCCAGCAGCTTAGGACAGTTCATGAACACTGAAGCTTTCTTT
CASSLGQFMNTEAFF
>TRBJ2-7|TRBV7-9|NA|NA
TGTGCCAGCAGCTTAGATGTGACAATCGAGCGGTACTTC
CASSLDVTIERYF
>TRBJ1-2|TRBV12-3/TRBV12-4|NA|TRBD1
TGTGCCAGCAGCCCACCGACAGGGGGCAGCTATGGCTACACCTTC
CASSPPTGGSYGYTF
>TRBJ2-5|TRBV7-9|few|NA
TGTGCCAGCAGCTCCCGGCATGGGGCCGAGACCCAGTACTTC
CASSSRHGAETQYF
>TRBJ1-1|TRBV12-3/TRBV12-4|many|NA
TGTGCCAGCAGGGTGAGCCGGGCCAACACTGAAGCTTTCTTT
CASRVSRANTEAFF
>TRBJ2-7|TRBV10-3|NA|NA
TGTGCCATCAGACCCGACAGGCTTACCTACGAGCAGTACTTC
CAIRPDRLTYEQYF
>TRBJ1-2|TRBV7-9|NA|NA
TGTGCCAGCATCCTACCGGGACCGGAAGGCGGCTACACCTTC
CASILPGPEGGYTF
>TRBJ2-2|TRBV29-1|many|NA
TGCAGCGTCCCGAGATGGGGCACCGGGGAGCTGTTTTTT
CSVPRWGTGELFF
>TRBJ1-6|TRBV7-2|NA|NA
TGTGCCAGCAGCCCAAAGGGCTTTGACTCACCCCTCCACTTT
CASSPKGFDSPLHF
>TRBJ2-2|TRBV24-1|many|NA
TGTGCCACCAGTGATTCCAGGGGCACGAACACCGGGGAGCTGTTTTTT
CATSDSRGTNTGELFF
>TRBJ1-4|TRBV5-4|NA|NA
TGTGCCAGCAGCTTGGATATTGGAGAAAAACTGTTTTTT
CASSLDIGEKLFF
>TRBJ2-7|TRBV20-1|many|TRBD2
TGCAGTGCTAGAGGGGAGGGACGTTTTAGGGAGCAGTACTTC
CSARGEGRFREQYF
>TRBJ1-2|TRBV7-8|few|NA
TGTGCCAGCAGCAGGGGAGGGAATGGCTACACCTTC
CASSRGGNGYTF
>TRBJ2-2|TRBV7-9|many|NA
TGTGCCAGCAGCCTGGAAGGCGTCACCGGGGAGCTGTTTTTT
CASSLEGVTGELFF
>TRBJ2-2|TRBV9|many|NA
TGTGCCAGCAGCTCGGGCGTCGGCGGGGAGCTGTTTTTT
CASSSGVGGELFF
>TRBJ2-7|TRBV7-2|many|TRBD2
TGTGCCAGCAGCTTCGGACTAGCTGGCGAGCAGTACTTC
CASSFGLAGEQYF
>TRBJ2-3|TRBV10-3|NA|NA
TGTGCCATCGGGGACGGGGACTCCGGACGAACAGATACGCAGTATTTT
CAIGDGDSGRTDTQYF
>TRBJ2-2|TRBV7-9|NA|NA
TGTGCCAGCAGCTTAGGGGTTGTCACCGGGGAGCTGTTTTTT
CASSLGVVTGELFF
>TRBJ1-1|TRBV7-2|few|NA
TGTGCCAGCAGCTCCCCCGAAGTCGCGCCTGAAGCTTTCTTT
CASSSPEVAPEAFF
>TRBJ2-2|TRBV14|NA|TRBD2
TGTGCCAGCAGCCAAGCCCGGGGGGGCGCCGGGGAGCTGTTTTTT
CASSQARGGAGELFF
>TRBJ2-5|TRBV19|many|NA
TGTGCCACCTGGACTGGCGGGACCCAGTACTTC
CATWTGGTQYF
>TRBJ1-1|TRBV7-9|few|NA
TGTGCCAGCAGCTCCCCCCCGGACCGGTTGAACACTGAAGCTTTCTTT
CASSSPPDRLNTEAFF
>TRBJ1-6|TRBV20-1|many|TRBD1
TGCAGTGCTAGAGCCGACAGGGGGTGGTCACCCCTCCACTTT
CSARADRGWSPLHF
>TRBJ1-1|TRBV12-3/TRBV12-4|NA|NA
TGTGCCAGCAGTTTAAGTTCTGGCCGGGAAGCTTTCTTT
CASSLSSGREAFF
>TRBJ2-7|TRBV10-2|many|NA
TGCGCCAGCAGTGATGGGGGCGAGCAGTACTTC
CASSDGGEQYF
>TRBJ2-6|TRBV12-3/TRBV12-4|NA|NA
TGTGCCAGCAGTGGGAGGGGGCCCTCTGCCAACGTCCTGACTTTC
CASSGRGPSANVLTF
>TRBJ1-1|TRBV6-5|NA|NA
TGTGCCAGCAGCTTAACAGAGGGTGGGCCTGAAGCTTTCTTT
CASSLTEGGPEAFF
>TRBJ1-3|TRBV2|few|NA
TGTGCCAGCAGTGATCGATGGACTACTGGAAACACCATATATTTT
CASSDRWTTGNTIYF
>TRBJ2-5|TRBV11-2|NA|NA
TGTGCCAGCAGCCAAGGTCTAGCTGGGACCCAGTACTTC
CASSQGLAGTQYF
>TRBJ2-7|TRBV7-3|NA|TRBD1
TGTGCCAGCAGTCTACTAATGGGCGGGACAGGGGGTGCCTACGAGCAGTACTTC
CASSLLMGGTGGAYEQYF
>TRBJ1-4|TRBV4-1|few|NA
TGCGCCAGCAGCCAAGTGTGGGGGACGCTCGAAAAACTGTTTTTT
CASSQVWGTLEKLFF
>TRBJ2-7|TRBV2|many|TRBD1
TGTGCCAGCATACACGGGACAGGGGCGGACGAGCAGTACTTC
CASIHGTGADEQYF
>TRBJ1-6|TRBV7-2|few|NA
TGTGCCAGCAGCTCCCCGAGCTCCTATAATTCACCCCTCCACTTT
CASSSPSSYNSPLHF
>TRBJ1-1|TRBV12-3/TRBV12-4|few|NA
TGTGCCAGCAGGCCCCCCACGGACACTGAAGCTTTCTTT
CASRPPTDTEAFF
>TRBJ2-7|TRBV7-2|few|NA
TGTGCCAGCAGCCGGGATGGGTTCGAGCAGTACTTC
CASSRDGFEQYF
>TRBJ1-2|TRBV12-3/TRBV12-4|NA|TRBD1
TGTGCCAGCAGTGGGCCCGGGACAGGGTCCTATGGCTACACCTTC
CASSGPGTGSYGYTF
>TRBJ2-7|TRBV5-8|many|NA
TGTGCCAGCAGCTTAGAGGGCCAAACGGAGGACGAGCAGTACTTC
CASSLEGQTEDEQYF
>TRBJ1-1|TRBV19|many|TRBD1
TGTGCCAGAACTCCGACCGGGACAGGGGACACTGAAGCTTTCTTT
CARTPTGTGDTEAFF
>TRBJ2-7|TRBV9|few|NA
TGTGCCAGCAGCGCAGGAGGGGGAATAGGCTACGAGCAGTACTTC
CASSAGGGIGYEQYF
>TRBJ1-2|TRBV7-9|many|NA
TGTGCCAGCAGCCGGACAAGCGAAAACTATGGCTACACCTTC
CASSRTSENYGYTF
>TRBJ1-2|TRBV6-1|NA|NA
TGTGCCAGCAGTGAAGTCCACACGGACGGTTTCTATGGCTACACCTTC
CASSEVHTDGFYGYTF
>TRBJ2-5|TRBV2|NA|NA
TGTGCCAGCAGCCCCACAGGGACGGGGCAAGAGACCCAGTACTTC
CASSPTGTGQETQYF
>TRBJ2-3|TRBV10-3|few|NA
TGTGCCATCAGTGAAGGGGACGGCACAGATACGCAGTATTTT
CAISEGDGTDTQYF
>TRBJ2-7|TRBV7-2|many|NA
TGTGCCAGCAGCTTAGTTTTCTCCGAGCAGTACTTC
CASSLVFSEQYF
>TRBJ2-7|TRBV7-2|many|NA
TGTGCCAGCAGCTTTGGGAGCCTCTACGAGCAGTACTTC
CASSFGSLYEQYF
>TRBJ1-5|TRBV20-1|NA|TRBD1
TGCAGTGCTAGAGCGACAGGGGCCGCCCCTAATCAGCCCCAGCATTTT
CSARATGAAPNQPQHF
>TRBJ2-2|TRBV7-9|NA|NA
TGCGCCAGCAGCCAAGGGGGGGCAGTAAACACCGGGGAGCTGTTTTTC
CASSQGGAVNTGELFF
>TRBJ1-2|TRBV11-2|NA|NA
TGTGCCAGCAGCTTAGCCAGTGATATCTATGGCTACACCTTC
CASSLASDIYGYTF
>TRBJ2-2|TRBV5-5|NA|TRBD2
TGTGCCAGCAGCTCTAGCGGGAGGGCCCGCACCGGGGAGCTGTTTTTT
CASSSSGRARTGELFF
>TRBJ2-2|TRBV29-1|many|NA
TGCAGCGTTGAACGGTCTAACACCGGGGAGCTGTTTTTT
CSVERSNTGELFF
>TRBJ1-1|TRBV5-6|NA|NA
TGTGCCAGCAGCTTGGTAGGGCCTGGGACTGAAGCTTTCTTT
CASSLVGPGTEAFF
>TRBJ2-5|TRBV6-1|NA|NA
TGTGCCAGCGCTAGACTACAAGAGACCCAGTACTTC
CASARLQETQYF